This TCR beta chain was recorded in a study of identical twins (dated by TCRdb to 2016 to 2017). In the study overall: The study deep-sequenced TCR alpha and beta repertoires from monozygotic twins, unrelated adults of various ages and cord blood to test whether fetal clonotypes persist. To rule out contamination, replicate twin experiments were performed at different times with different library preparation protocols.

The CDR1 and CDR2 encoded by the germline V gene are SNHLY and FYNNEI. Trimming removed 5 bases from V and 5 bases from J, leaving 15 bases between the germline ends. From cysteine to phenylalanine, the CDR3 is 14 amino acids long. Solely the CDR3 DNA is kept, with 42 bases framed from the first base. Library creation used 5' RACE. Sequenced using an Illumina HiSeq 2000. A universal primer binding site was introduced by template switching, and a unique molecular identifier was present in the final cDNA, enabling accurate counting of TCR cDNA molecules. Specific primers in the conserved constant-segment region were used to synthesize first-strand cDNA for the TCR alpha and beta chains. Each cDNA library was double barcoded, with a SMART-Mk sample barcode plus Illumina barcodes, to control for contamination. TruSeq adapter sequences and Illumina sample barcodes were added in two successive PCR steps. Sequencing of the TCR alpha and beta cDNA libraries was done on the Illumina HiSeq platform using custom primers. The original pipeline was this. Unique molecular identifiers were extracted from raw reads with MiGEC, and CDR3 positions were determined with MiXCR. For each individual, recombination models were inferred using an EM algorithm with the repgenHMM and IGoR tools. Shared clonotypes were analyzed with the tcR package in R, and sharing was normalized by the product of cloneset sizes. Out-of-frame nonproductive sequences were analyzed to study raw recombination free of thymic and clonal selection effects. TCRdb trimmed the raw reads at Q25, called clones with MiXCR and kept productive beta chains. Entries that share a CDR3 protein sequence are merged under the most common genes and DNA. TCRdb's processing, not the authors' own work, is the source of the V and J calls. The sample records 1.5 million to 2 million distinct CDR3 sequences, around a third of which are singletons. The ten top clones hold 0.27% of the sample.

General study outcomes and caveats: In monozygotic twins, recombination models systematically underestimated out-of-frame TCR alpha sharing, but the models matched the sharing seen between unrelated individuals. Compared with coincidental sharing between unrelated individuals, out-of-frame TCR alpha sequences shared between twins showed an excess of sequences with low generation probability. The excess sharing between twins in beta out-of-frame sequences was weaker because fewer shared sequences reduced the signal-to-noise ratio. Conclusions relied on cross-sectional statistical analysis, since the same donors could not be followed over many years. Abundant cord blood beta clonotypes carried fewer insertions; young adult naive repertoires showed a weaker similar trend, while memory repertoires showed none. Zero-insertion analyses could be partly confounded by invariant T cells such as MAIT and iNKT, though diverse VJ usage argued against such confounding for most clonotypes.

Points on this clonotype: Its antigen is unknown. The input lacks base qualities; no much larger clone sits a single base away.

Every donor in the study was a healthy Caucasian. Specimen: cord blood. The V and J genes are TRBV2 and TRBJ1-1, with a tentative D gene TRBD1 over 5 matching bases. This TCR was sampled from a newborn girl in good health. The CDR3 reads CASSPPGRGTEAFF. The sequence in DNA is TGTGCCAGCAGTCCCCCCGGGAGGGGAACTGAAGCTTTCTTT.